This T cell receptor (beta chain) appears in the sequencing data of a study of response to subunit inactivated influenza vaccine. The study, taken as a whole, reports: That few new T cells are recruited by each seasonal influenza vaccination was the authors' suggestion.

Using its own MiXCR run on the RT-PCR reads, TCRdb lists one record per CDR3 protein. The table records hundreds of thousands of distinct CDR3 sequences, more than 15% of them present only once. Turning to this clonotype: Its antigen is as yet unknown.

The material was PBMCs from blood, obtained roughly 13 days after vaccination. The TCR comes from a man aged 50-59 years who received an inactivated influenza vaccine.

The CDR3 is CASSHDRDHTEAFF. CDR3 nucleotide sequence: TGTGCCAGCAGCCATGACAGGGACCACACTGAAGCTTTCTTT. The rearrangement links TRBV28 to TRBJ1-1; TRBD1 aligns across 7 bases. The CDR3 covers 14 residues. Germline-derived CDR1 and CDR2 are MDHEN and SYDVKM. V dropped 6 bases and J dropped 3; count of bases not matched to a gene: 7.